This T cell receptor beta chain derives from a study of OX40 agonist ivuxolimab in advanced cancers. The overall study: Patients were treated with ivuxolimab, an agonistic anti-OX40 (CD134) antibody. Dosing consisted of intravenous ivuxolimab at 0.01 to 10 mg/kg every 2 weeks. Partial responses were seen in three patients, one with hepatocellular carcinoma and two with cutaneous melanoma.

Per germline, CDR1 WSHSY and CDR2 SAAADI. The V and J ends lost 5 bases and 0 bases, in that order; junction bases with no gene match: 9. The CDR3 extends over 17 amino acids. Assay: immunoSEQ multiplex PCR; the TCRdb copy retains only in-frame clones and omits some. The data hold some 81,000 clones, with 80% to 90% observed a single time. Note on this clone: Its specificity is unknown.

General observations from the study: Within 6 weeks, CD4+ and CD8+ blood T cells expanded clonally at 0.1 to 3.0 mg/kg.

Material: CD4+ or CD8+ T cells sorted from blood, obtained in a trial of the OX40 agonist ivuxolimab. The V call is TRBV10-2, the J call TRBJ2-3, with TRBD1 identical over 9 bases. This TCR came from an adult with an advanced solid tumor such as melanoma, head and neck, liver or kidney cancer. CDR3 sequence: CASSKGTGISSTDTQYF. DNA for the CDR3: TGCGCCAGCAGTAAAGGGACAGGGATTTCTAGCACAGATACGCAGTATTTT.